The entry below gives a single T cell receptor beta chain sequence along with its context. These data come from a study of blood T cell repertoires in COVID-19. V was shortened by 3 bases and J by 8 bases, with 13 bases between the two germline ends. The CDR3 is 13 amino acids. In germline, CDR1 is LGHDT, CDR2 YNNKEL (reference sequence). Some clones are missing from TCRdb's copy, which holds only in-frame ones; the method was immunoSEQ multiplex PCR. The sample has about 28,000 clones, approximately 84% seen once. The sequenced material came from peripheral blood. The receptor was isolated from a man aged 70-80 years with active COVID-19. This chain links TRBV3-1 (or the pseudogene TRBV3-2) with TRBJ1-2; D perhaps matches TRBD1 (6 bases). The CDR3 nucleotides read TGTGCCAGCAGCCATCCGAACAGGGTCGGCTACACCTTC. This sequence encodes CASSHPNRVGYTF.